This TCR beta chain was observed in a study of shared T cell receptors in the human thymus. Assay used: immunoSEQ multiplex PCR; TCRdb lists only in-frame clones, some missing. The sample carries about 500,000 clones, about four fifths recorded once. The CDR3 has 18 residues. Germline CDR1 and CDR2: LNHNV and YYDKDF (reference sequence). V was pared by 1 base and J by 4 bases, with 12 bases of the junction left unmatched. This clone appeared a single time. The same data also contributed to another study, on human thymus T cells. This second study notes: The sample donors, healthy Finnish infants, were having corrective surgery for congenital heart defects. Resections from corrective heart surgery provided thymus tissue. Apparent bias marked the V and J gene usage of thymic and blood repertoires.

This TCR came from a boy in the first two years of life with a congenital heart defect. Sequenced sample: thymocytes. V usage is TRBV15 and J usage is TRBJ1-4; TRBD1 aligns across 7 bases. CDR3 bases: TGTGCCACCAGCAGAGTGACCCCGGGACAGCTACATAATGAAAAACTGTTTTTT. As protein: CATSRVTPGQLHNEKLFF.